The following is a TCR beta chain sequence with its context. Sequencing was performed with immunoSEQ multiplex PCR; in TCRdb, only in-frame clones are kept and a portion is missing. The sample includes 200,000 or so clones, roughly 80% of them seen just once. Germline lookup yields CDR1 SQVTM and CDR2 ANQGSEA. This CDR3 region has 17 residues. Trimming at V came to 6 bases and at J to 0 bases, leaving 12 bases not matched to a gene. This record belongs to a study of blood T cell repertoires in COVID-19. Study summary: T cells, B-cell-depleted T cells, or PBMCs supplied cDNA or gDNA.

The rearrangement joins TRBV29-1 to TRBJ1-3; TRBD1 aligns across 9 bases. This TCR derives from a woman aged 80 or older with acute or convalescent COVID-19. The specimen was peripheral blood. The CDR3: CSVSSGTGTFSGNTIYF. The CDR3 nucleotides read TGCAGCGTGAGTTCCGGGACAGGGACCTTCTCTGGAAACACCATATATTTT.